This T cell receptor (beta chain) came from a study of blood T cell repertoires in COVID-19. The overall study: The samples span acute and convalescent COVID-19 from the United States, Italy and Spain.

In the study's own analysis: By means of reference gene primer amplification, nucleated cell counts were estimated. TCRdb's copy holds only in-frame clones and misses some; the assay was immunoSEQ multiplex PCR. V and J calls plus clone size are reproduced from that table; the DNA served to infer D and trimming. The sample contains 200,000 or so clones, roughly 80% of which appear only once. V was pared by 0 bases and J by 7 bases, with 7 bases of the junction left unmatched. The CDR3 sequence is 15 residues long. Germline V CDR1 and CDR2: SGDLS, YYNGEE. The sequence was obtained from a woman older than 75 with acute or convalescent COVID-19. The chain combines TRBV9 with TRBJ2-5, with 9 bases matching TRBD2. The specimen sequenced was peripheral blood. CDR3 sequence reads: CASSVGAGGSGTQYF. Written as DNA, the CDR3 is TGTGCCAGCAGCGTAGGGGCGGGAGGGAGCGGGACCCAGTACTTC.